One T cell receptor (beta chain) is described in this entry. Its antigen is unknown. There are no base qualities to consult, and no much larger clone falls within one base. V is trimmed back by 0 bases and J by 2 bases, and the junction contains 4 bases that no gene match accounts for. The cysteine opens and the phenylalanine closes a CDR3 of 17 amino acids. Just the 51-base CDR3 DNA is kept, in frame starting at base 1. The germline V gene (reference sequence) supplies CDR1 SGHNT and CDR2 YYREEE. This record comes from a study of beta chain features in type 1 diabetes (dated by TCRdb to about 2018). Regarding the research as a whole: Mean age, gender distribution, total cell number and subset yield did not differ between patients and healthy donors. A total of approximately 100 million sorted cells were examined across all samples, and the number of cells per subset was strongly correlated with RNA yield. The study compared the TCRB repertoires of sorted circulating CD4+ T cell subsets in recently diagnosed type 1 diabetes patients with those in matched healthy donors. Regulatory and stem cell-like memory subsets were isolated from only 8 patients and roughly 8 healthy donors, whereas naive and central memory subsets came from all 30 or so donors. The research as a whole found: The naive, central memory and regulatory TCRB repertoires appeared to resemble one another more closely among patients than among healthy donors. Shorter templates might be favored by PCR, yet because patient and control samples were amplified and corrected together, any such skew would affect both groups equally. Because cDNA was sequenced instead of genomic DNA, highly expressing activated cells could be over-represented, though the groups showed no difference in activation or CD3 levels. A moderate but significant shortening of TCRB CDR3 length was observed in type 1 diabetes patients in all four CD4+ subsets. At VDJ recombination sites, patients with type 1 diabetes made fewer insertions and deleted more nucleotides, a pattern implying thymic rearrangement abnormalities. Because the HLA sub-analyses included only small numbers of individuals, any influence of HLA type on TCRB rearrangement was left unresolved.

A single peripheral blood draw of around 0.11 L on average was collected from each donor into heparinised tubes. Using a panel that included CD45RO, CCR7, CD25, CD127, CD95 and CD27, naive, central memory, regulatory and stem cell-like memory CD4+ T cells were sorted on a BD FACSAria II. Purity was above 95% for every sorted population. PBMCs were isolated right away by Lymphoprep density gradient centrifugation and were stained directly, without culture. So that batch effects would be minimized, each experiment stained and sorted samples in pairs, pairing one healthy donor with one patient. The entire isolated RNA was reverse transcribed using the High Capacity cDNA Reverse Transcription Kit, and thus expressed TCRB transcripts were sequenced. Deep immunoSEQ sequencing was applied to naive, central memory and regulatory T cell samples, giving an average of roughly 3.5 million total reads per sample. Sorted cells were lysed in RLT buffer, and RNA was extracted using DNase-treated RNeasy Micro or Mini kits according to cell number. Each cell subset was processed on its own to prevent cross-contamination, while patient and healthy donor samples were processed together. TCRB sequences were amplified from cDNA with the immunoSEQ multiplex PCR, producing 87-bp fragments spanning the CDR3 region. Amplicons were sequenced on the Illumina HiSeq platform. The study's own analysis went as follows. Synthetic template baselines were used to correct PCR bias computationally, reads within Hamming distance 2 were collapsed together, and singletons that could not be merged were discarded. Reads were aligned against IMGT to assign V, D and J genes, CDR3 length and insertions or deletions at six rearrangement sites. Clonotype counts were normalized to sorted cell number within each subset before computing true diversity and Gini coefficients with the tcR R package. The overlap coefficient, calculated on TCRB nucleotide sequences, was used to quantify repertoire sharing. TCRdb stores this immuneACCESS table with in-frame sequences only. Part of the clones is absent; in the studies checked, under half of the shortfall reflects unresolved V genes, and no reason is known for the rest. V and J calls and clone size come straight from that table; D and trimming were deduced from the DNA. The sample table shows about 150,000 clones, and 9% to 12% are seen once. The ten largest clones add up to more than 0.45% of the sample.

This sequence uses TRBV5-4 and TRBJ2-1, and 11 bases in between align with TRBD2. Sequenced input: central memory CD4+ T cells from blood. The receptor comes from a man aged 25-40 years with type 1 diabetes. In nucleotides, the sequence is TGTGCCAGCAGCTTGGGGGGACTAGCGGTTACCTACAATGAGCAGTTCTTC. Its protein product is CASSLGGLAVTYNEQFF.